This is a list of T cell receptor beta chains from one sample in a study of OX40 agonist ivuxolimab in advanced cancers. Sequencing used immunoSEQ multiplex PCR; TCRdb keeps in-frame clones, though not all of them. Here the sample spans roughly 10,000 clones, about 66% being singletons. Sequenced material: CD4+ or CD8+ T cells sorted from blood, taken in a trial of the OX40 agonist ivuxolimab. These receptors came from an adult with an advanced solid tumor such as melanoma, head and neck, liver or kidney cancer. CDR3s include the opening cysteine and the closing phenylalanine or tryptophan. The D gene is left open where the match is weak. Only part of the rows carry a size: once, few, many, or a class if the clone is expanded.

CDR3 DNA,CDR3 protein,V gene,clone size,J gene,D gene
TGTGCCAGCAGTGACTCTGGGGCCAACGTCCTGACTTTC,CASSDSGANVLTF,TRBV6-4,NA,TRBJ2-6,NA
TGCGCCAGCAGCCAAGATCATAGCTCTGGGGCCAACGTCCTGACTTTC,CASSQDHSSGANVLTF,TRBV4-3,medium-sized,TRBJ2-6,NA
TGTGCCAGCAGCTCACAGACAGGGAACACCGGGGAGCTGTTTTTT,CASSSQTGNTGELFF,TRBV7-9,medium-sized,TRBJ2-2,NA
TGTGCCAGCGGGACTAGCGGGAGGTCCTACGAGCAGTACTTC,CASGTSGRSYEQYF,TRBV7-9,NA,TRBJ2-7,TRBD2
TGTGCCAGCAGTGCCTCGACAGGGTTCTACGAGCAGTACTTC,CASSASTGFYEQYF,TRBV6-9,NA,TRBJ2-7,TRBD1
TGTGCCAGCACCTTCGTGGGTCTCACCGGGGAGCTGTTTTTT,CASTFVGLTGELFF,TRBV28,once,TRBJ2-2,NA
TGTGCCAGCAGTTGGAGGGGGAATGTGAACACTGAAGCTTTCTTT,CASSWRGNVNTEAFF,TRBV27,NA,TRBJ1-1,NA
TGTGCCAGCAGCGGGACTACGGCGGAGCAGTACTTC,CASSGTTAEQYF,TRBV9,NA,TRBJ2-7,NA
TGTGCCAGCGCGCCCTGGACTAGCGGAAACACCGGGGAGCTGTTTTTT,CASAPWTSGNTGELFF,TRBV2,NA,TRBJ2-2,TRBD2
TGTGCCAGTCAACGGTTAGGGACAACCAATCAGCCCCAGCATTTT,CASQRLGTTNQPQHF,TRBV2,NA,TRBJ1-5,NA
TGTGCCAGCAGCTCTGGCGGGTTCGAAGCTTTCTTT,CASSSGGFEAFF,TRBV7-9,few,TRBJ1-1,NA
TGTGCCAGCAGTGAGGGTGACAGGGACACCGGGGAGCTGTTTTTT,CASSEGDRDTGELFF,TRBV25-1,few,TRBJ2-2,TRBD1
TGTGCCAGCCGCGATAGAAGGGGAACAGATACGCAGTATTTT,CASRDRRGTDTQYF,TRBV5-6,NA,TRBJ2-3,NA
TGTGCCAGCAGTTTGGTAAGGGCCTCAGAAGCTTTCTTT,CASSLVRASEAFF,TRBV28,NA,TRBJ1-1,NA
TGTGCCACGGATTTGGCCCCCACAGATACGCAGTATTTT,CATDLAPTDTQYF,TRBV7-9,NA,TRBJ2-3,NA
TGTGCCAGCAGTCCTGACAGGACGCTGCCTCCAGGCTACGAGCAGTACTTC,CASSPDRTLPPGYEQYF,TRBV27,NA,TRBJ2-7,NA
TGCAGCGTTATAGGGCTTGCAACTAATGAAAAACTGTTTTTT,CSVIGLATNEKLFF,TRBV29-1,NA,TRBJ1-4,NA
TGTGCCAGTAGTATAGGGCTTAGCTCCTACAATGAGCAGTTCTTC,CASSIGLSSYNEQFF,TRBV19,few,TRBJ2-1,NA
TGCGCCAGCAGCCAAGACGGCGAAGGACAGGGCGCTGGCTACACCTTC,CASSQDGEGQGAGYTF,TRBV4-3,NA,TRBJ1-2,TRBD1
TGTGCTACTAGTATGGGGGCGGACCAAGAGACCCAGTACTTC,CATSMGADQETQYF,TRBV19,NA,TRBJ2-5,NA
TGCAGTGCTAGAGAAAAACTGTTTTTT,CSAREKLFF,TRBV20-1,few,TRBJ1-4,NA
TGTGCCAGCAGCCATCCGGGCGGAGCCCCCTCGGATACGCAGTATTTT,CASSHPGGAPSDTQYF,TRBV9,NA,TRBJ2-3,NA
TGTGCCAGCAGTTTGGACAGGGGGCTCGGCACTGAAGCTTTCTTT,CASSLDRGLGTEAFF,TRBV6-5,once,TRBJ1-1,TRBD1
TGTGCCAGCAGCCAGGACCCTAGCGGGGGAAGCTCCTACAATGAGCAGTTCTTC,CASSQDPSGGSSYNEQFF,TRBV4-2,NA,TRBJ2-1,TRBD2
TGTGCCAGCAGTTCCAACCTGGGGTTCGAATACGAGCAGTACTTC,CASSSNLGFEYEQYF,TRBV28,NA,TRBJ2-7,NA
TGTGCCAGCAGCTTATGGAAGGGTTACGAGCAGTACTTC,CASSLWKGYEQYF,TRBV7-2,NA,TRBJ2-7,NA
TGTGCCAGCCATGACCCGTATAATTCACCCCTCCACTTT,CASHDPYNSPLHF,TRBV28,few,TRBJ1-6,NA
TGTGCCAGCAGTTACTCGGGGGCGGACACCGGGGAGCTGTTTTTT,CASSYSGADTGELFF,TRBV6-5,NA,TRBJ2-2,NA
TGTGCCAGCAGCGAAGGAGATTCGCCCCTCCACTTT,CASSEGDSPLHF,TRBV7-8,NA,TRBJ1-6,NA
TGTGCCAGCAGCCAAGGCGAGGGAGGGGGCGAGACCCAGTACTTC,CASSQGEGGGETQYF,TRBV9,NA,TRBJ2-5,NA
TGCGCCAGCAGCCAGACAGGGGTTGAGCAGTACTTC,CASSQTGVEQYF,TRBV4-3,NA,TRBJ2-7,TRBD1
TGTGCCAGCAGCGCGACCCACAGGGGGAGGACTGAAGCTTTCTTT,CASSATHRGRTEAFF,TRBV7-6,NA,TRBJ1-1,TRBD1
TGTGCCAGCAGTTTTTGGGGCGGCTACACCTTC,CASSFWGGYTF,TRBV28,NA,TRBJ1-2,NA
TGCGCCAGCAGCCACCTAATGCAGGTATCGGGGACTGAAGCTTTCTTT,CASSHLMQVSGTEAFF,TRBV4-1,once,TRBJ1-1,NA
TGTGCCAGCAGCGGGGACAGGGGGCGCGTCTATGGCTACACCTTC,CASSGDRGRVYGYTF,TRBV7-2,few,TRBJ1-2,TRBD1
TGCGCCAGCAGCCAAGACGGGATAGCGTGGAATGAGCAGTTCTTC,CASSQDGIAWNEQFF,TRBV4-1,medium-sized,TRBJ2-1,NA
TGTGCCAGTAGTACCTCAGGGAGCGGGGAGCTGTTTTTT,CASSTSGSGELFF,TRBV19,NA,TRBJ2-2,NA
TGTGCCAGTAGACGGACTAGCGGGGATTACAATGAGCAGTTCTTC,CASRRTSGDYNEQFF,TRBV19,hyperexpanded,TRBJ2-1,TRBD2
TGTGCCAGCAGTTTAGACGGCTACGAGCAGTACTTC,CASSLDGYEQYF,TRBV27,NA,TRBJ2-7,NA
TGCGCCAGCAGCTTGGGCAGGAGCTGGGAGCAGTACTTC,CASSLGRSWEQYF,TRBV5-1,NA,TRBJ2-7,NA
TGTGCCAGCAGTCTCCTAGTACCAGACGCTCTCAACTATGGCTACACCTTC,CASSLLVPDALNYGYTF,TRBV28,NA,TRBJ1-2,NA
TGTGCCAGCAGTTGGACTAGCGGGAGCTCCTACGAGCAGTACTTC,CASSWTSGSSYEQYF,TRBV6-6,few,TRBJ2-7,TRBD2
TGTGCCAGCAGCCTCGGACCTGTCGGTCAGCCCCAGCATTTT,CASSLGPVGQPQHF,TRBV11-1,NA,TRBJ1-5,NA
TGTGCCATCAGTGAGGTGACAGGAGGCTACACCTTC,CAISEVTGGYTF,TRBV10-3,large,TRBJ1-2,NA
TGTGCCAGCAGCCGACTAGCGGGACAACCCTACAATGAGCAGTTCTTC,CASSRLAGQPYNEQFF,TRBV28,NA,TRBJ2-1,TRBD2
TGTGCCAGCAGCTCACAATCCGGAGGAGATACGCAGTATTTT,CASSSQSGGDTQYF,TRBV7-9,NA,TRBJ2-3,NA
TGCGCCAGCAGCTTGGCGGCCCCTGTTCGGGAGCAGTACTTC,CASSLAAPVREQYF,TRBV5-1,once,TRBJ2-7,NA
TGTGCCAGCAGCTTGGGACAGGGGGCGGGTAATACGCAGTATTTT,CASSLGQGAGNTQYF,TRBV5-5,NA,TRBJ2-3,TRBD1
TGTGCCAGCGCTGTGGGTAATGAAAAACTGTTTTTT,CASAVGNEKLFF,TRBV7-2,NA,TRBJ1-4,NA
TGTGCCAGCAGCTTAACTAGCGGGGTCTACAATGAGCAGTTCTTC,CASSLTSGVYNEQFF,TRBV5-6,NA,TRBJ2-1,TRBD2
TGTGCCAGCAGCGTAGCCACGGCGGGGGAGACCCAGTACTTC,CASSVATAGETQYF,TRBV9,NA,TRBJ2-5,NA
TGTGCCTGGAGTGGCCAGGGGGCGACCACTGAAGCTTTCTTT,CAWSGQGATTEAFF,TRBV30,NA,TRBJ1-1,TRBD1